One sample yielded the 30 T cell receptor beta chains listed below, sequenced in a study of beta chain features in type 1 diabetes. General study results and limits: Moderately but significantly shorter TCRB CDR3s were found in Type 1 diabetes patients in all four CD4+ subsets.

The isolated RNA, all of it, was reverse transcribed, so expressed TCRB transcripts were what got sequenced. Generated by immunoSEQ multiplex PCR, the TCRdb table keeps only in-frame clones and is missing some. The table records 240,000 or so clones, roughly 13% of them present only once. These receptors have no identified antigens. The sample taken for sequencing was naive CD4+ T cells from blood. The receptors shown here come from a man aged 30 to 45 with type 1 diabetes.

This clone was found a few times. The rearrangement links TRBV19 to TRBJ2-5, with D perhaps matching TRBD1 (5 bases). There are 14 residues in the CDR3. With 6 bases removed from V and 3 bases from J, the gap between germline ends came to 14 bases. CDR1 is LNHDA and CDR2 is SQIVND in the germline V gene (reference sequence). CDR3 amino acids: CASRPRTTEETQYF. For the CDR3, the DNA is TGTGCCAGTAGACCTAGGACAACCGAAGAGACCCAGTACTTC. Using reference TRBV19 and TRBJ2-5 for the parts outside the CDR3, the full variable domain is DGGITQSPKYLFRKEGQNVTLSCEQNLNHDAMYWYRQDPGQGLRLIYYSQIVNDFQKGDIAEGYSVSREKKESFPLTVTSAQKNPTAFYLCASRPRTTEETQYFGPGTRLLVL.

The chain couples TRBV9 to TRBJ2-7; TRBD1 is a possible D gene (5 bases). This CDR3 contains 17 residues. CDR1 and CDR2 from the germline V gene are SGDLS and YYNGEE. V lost 0 bases and J 1 base, leaving 17 bases between the germline ends. The CDR3 is CASSVGSRRDVSYEQYF. The DNA for the CDR3 is TGTGCCAGCAGCGTAGGGTCCCGCAGGGATGTATCCTACGAGCAGTACTTC.

The rearrangement joins TRBV6-5 to TRBJ2-7; D perhaps matches TRBD2 (5 bases). The CDR3 extends over 11 amino acids. The germline CDR1 and CDR2 sequences are MNHEY and SVGAGI. The V gene lost 8 bases and the J gene lost 12 bases, with 17 bases spanning the gap. The CDR3 sequence is CASRLRIEGYF. The CDR3 DNA reads as TGTGCCAGCCGACTAAGGATAGAGGGGTACTTC.

This sequence joins TRBV9 and TRBJ2-3; D might be TRBD2 (6 bases). Germline V gives CDR1 SGDLS, CDR2 YYNGEE. The germline V and J ends were trimmed by 0 bases and 6 bases, with 20 bases remaining between them. The CDR3 is 17 amino acids. CDR3: CASSVAGLALGGDTQYF. The DNA for the CDR3 is TGTGCCAGCAGCGTAGCTGGCCTAGCGCTGGGCGGGGATACGCAGTATTTT.

The rearrangement joins TRBV25-1 to TRBJ2-3; D not certain. The CDR3 loop spans 12 amino acids. V was shortened by 4 bases and J by 2 bases, with 4 bases between the two germline ends. Germline CDR1 reads MGHDK; CDR2 reads SYGVNS. Here the CDR3 DNA reads TGTGCCAGCAGTGCCCACACAGATACGCAGTATTTT. It is translated as CASSAHTDTQYF.

This clone was counted between two and nine times. The J gene is TRBJ2-1, the V gene TRBV5-6, with D possibly matching TRBD2 (5 bases). This CDR3 has 16 amino acids. Between the trimmed V and J ends, which lost 0 bases and 5 bases, there was a span of 15 bases. Germline V gives CDR1 SGHDT, CDR2 YYEEEE. The CDR3 sequence is CASSLAFQRKDNEQFF. In nucleotides, the CDR3 is TGTGCCAGCAGCTTGGCCTTTCAGCGGAAAGACAATGAGCAGTTCTTC.

This clone was seen only a few times. The rearrangement joins TRBV5-1 to TRBJ2-1; D perhaps matches TRBD2 (5 bases). CDR3 length: 16 residues. The germline V and J ends were trimmed by 0 bases and 7 bases, with 17 bases remaining between them. Germline CDR1 is SGHRS and CDR2 is YFSETQ. CDR3: CASSLASFSRGNEQFF. DNA for the CDR3: TGCGCCAGCAGCTTGGCCAGCTTCTCCCGCGGGAATGAGCAGTTCTTC.

V gene TRBV28 combines with J gene TRBJ1-6, with D perhaps TRBD1 (6 bases). V dropped 7 bases and J dropped 0 bases, with 19 bases sitting between them. The CDR3 runs 18 residues. Germline assignment: CDR1 MDHEN and CDR2 SYDVKM. This CDR3 is CASTPFTVGASYNSPLHF. The CDR3 DNA sequence: TGTGCCAGCACCCCTTTTACCGTGGGGGCCTCCTATAATTCACCCCTCCACTTT.

In its sample, this clone was seen a few times. The DNA for the CDR3 is TGTGCCAGCAGTGCAGGGGGAGATAATTCACCCCTCCACTTT. Translated, it gives CASSAGGDNSPLHF. The chain is built from TRBV6-1 and TRBJ1-6; TRBD1 matches 7 bases. Trimming at V came to 4 bases and at J to 5 bases, leaving 2 bases not matched to a gene. Germline CDR1 reads MNHNS; CDR2 reads SASEGT. This CDR3 has 14 amino acids.

This clone was seen only a few times. The chain links TRBV19 to TRBJ2-7; a weak D match, TRBD1 (6 bases). The length of the CDR3 is 15 residues. The V gene's germline CDR1 is LNHDA and CDR2 SQIVND (reference sequence). V was clipped by 7 bases and J by 4 bases, with 20 bases between them. This chain's CDR3 is CASTTGPGTRYEQYF. CDR3 in DNA: TGTGCCAGTACCACAGGGCCAGGTACTAGGTACGAGCAGTACTTC.

This sequence joins TRBV5-6 and TRBJ2-7, with 8 bases aligning to TRBD1. Losses at the gene ends were 4 bases for V and 5 bases for J; bases not matched to a gene: 11. CDR3 length: 15 residues. CDR1 and CDR2 from the germline V gene are SGHDT and YYEEEE. This chain's CDR3 is CASSLGRQGIDEQYF. The DNA for the CDR3 is TGTGCCAGCAGCCTTGGGCGACAGGGGATCGACGAGCAGTACTTC.

This rearrangement joins TRBV2 to TRBJ2-1, with 7 bases lining up with TRBD2. The CDR3 covers 14 residues. Germline V gene data show CDR1 as SNHLY and CDR2 as FYNNEI. J lost 3 bases, V lost 4 bases, and 3 bases had no gene match. CDR3 nucleotides: TGTGCCAGCAGTGGATTAGCGGGCTACAATGAGCAGTTCTTC. Translating it yields CASSGLAGYNEQFF.

The V gene is TRBV19, the J gene TRBJ2-5, with 12 bases fitting TRBD1. The V gene's germline CDR1 is LNHDA and CDR2 SQIVND (reference sequence). With V trimmed by 5 bases and J by 6 bases, 4 bases remained unmatched. This CDR3 has 14 amino acids. The DNA for the CDR3 is TGTGCCAGTAGTTCGGGACAGGGGGCCAAGACCCAGTACTTC. As protein: CASSSGQGAKTQYF. Complete variable domain (other parts from reference TRBV19 and TRBJ2-5): DGGITQSPKYLFRKEGQNVTLSCEQNLNHDAMYWYRQDPGQGLRLIYYSQIVNDFQKGDIAEGYSVSREKKESFPLTVTSAQKNPTAFYLCASSSGQGAKTQYFGPGTRLLVL.

V is TRBV2 and J is TRBJ1-1; 7 bases line up with TRBD1. The V gene end was trimmed by 10 bases and the J gene end by 4 bases; junction bases not matched to a gene: 12. Germline V gives CDR1 SNHLY, CDR2 FYNNEI. The CDR3 runs to 14 residues. For the CDR3, the DNA is TGTGCCATCGAACAGGGGACCCTGGGCACTGAAGCTTTCTTT. Translation: CAIEQGTLGTEAFF. The full variable domain, completed using reference TRBV2 and TRBJ1-1, is EPEVTQTPSHQVTQMGQEVILRCVPISNHLYFYWYRQILGQKVEFLVSFYNNEISEKSEIFDDQFSVERPDGSNFTLKIRSTKLEDSAMYFCAIEQGTLGTEAFFGQGTRLTVV.

The gene calls are TRBV9 and TRBJ2-3; 11 nucleotides line up with TRBD1. Losses at the gene ends were 6 bases for V and 3 bases for J; bases not matched to a gene: 3. Germline loops: CDR1 SGDLS, CDR2 YYNGEE. The CDR3 is 14 amino acids. The CDR3, as DNA: TGTGCCAGCAACCGGGACAGGGGGACAGATACGCAGTATTTT. Translated, it gives CASNRDRGTDTQYF. Together with reference TRBV9 and TRBJ2-3, the CDR3 gives the full variable domain: DSGVTQTPKHLITATGQRVTLRCSPRSGDLSVYWYQQSLDQGLQFLIQYYNGEERAKGNILERFSAQQFPDLHSELNLSSLELGDSALYFCASNRDRGTDTQYFGPGTRLTVL.

This clone came up a few times. The chain couples TRBV14 to TRBJ1-6; D unresolved. Trimming stripped 1 base from V and 0 bases from J, with 10 bases between. The CDR3 extends over 17 amino acids. Looked up from germline, CDR1 is SGHDN and CDR2 is FVKESK. CDR3 sequence (DNA): TGTGCCAGCAGCCAAGTGGCCGGGAGCTCCTATAATTCACCCCTCCACTTT. Protein sequence: CASSQVAGSSYNSPLHF.

The chain links TRBV6-5 to TRBJ1-1; the D gene is possibly TRBD1 (6 bases). The CDR3 consists of 12 residues. The V gene lost 7 bases and the J gene lost 6 bases, with 12 bases spanning the gap. Germline V gives CDR1 MNHEY, CDR2 SVGAGI. CDR3 sequence: CASTRGGAEAFF. DNA for the CDR3: TGTGCCAGCACCCGGGGGGGCGCTGAAGCTTTCTTT.

This clone has a handful of counts. CDR3 amino acids: CASSLALTDTQYF. The CDR3 DNA reads as TGTGCCAGCAGCTTAGCTCTCACAGATACGCAGTATTTT. The chain recombines TRBV11-2 with TRBJ2-3; D unresolved. CDR1 is SGHAT and CDR2 is FQNNGV in the germline V gene. The ends were cut back, 1 base at V and 2 bases at J, with 4 bases in the middle. The CDR3 consists of 13 residues.

This clone was seen a handful of times. The chain joins TRBV5-1 to TRBJ1-6; weak D call: TRBD1 (6 bases). The CDR3 is 14 amino acids. The V end lost 0 bases, the J end lost 13 bases, and 14 bases lay between the germline ends. Germline CDR1 SGHRS, CDR2 YFSETQ. The CDR3 DNA reads as TGCGCCAGCAGCTTGGACAGGGATGACGGGCCCCTCCACTTT. This sequence encodes CASSLDRDDGPLHF.

This clone was observed a handful of times. This chain links TRBV2 with TRBJ1-5; 9 bases match TRBD1. V lost 5 bases and J lost 5; bases outside the gene matches: 4. Germline CDR1 is SNHLY and CDR2 is FYNNEI. The length of the CDR3 is 14 residues. CDR3 amino acids: CASSLTGGDQPQHF. The CDR3 DNA follows: TGTGCCAGCAGTTTGACAGGGGGAGATCAGCCCCAGCATTTT.

This rearrangement joins TRBV15 to TRBJ2-5; TRBD2 matches 8 bases. Germline lookup yields CDR1 LNHNV and CDR2 YYDKDF (reference sequence). Germline trimming cut 1 base from V and 4 bases from J; bases unmatched to any gene: 8. The CDR3 has 16 residues. Here the CDR3 DNA reads TGTGCCACCAGCAGAGTTGGAGCGGGAGCTAGAGAGACCCAGTACTTC. Its protein is CATSRVGAGARETQYF.

This clone has just a few counts. This chain links TRBV2 with TRBJ2-3, with D maybe TRBD2 (5 bases). The CDR3 length is 16 residues. Germline V gene data show CDR1 as SNHLY and CDR2 as FYNNEI. V dropped 3 bases and J dropped 2 bases, with 15 bases sitting between them. For the CDR3, the DNA is TGTGCCAGCAGTGAGTCGTGGCGGGCATCCACAGATACGCAGTATTTT. Translating it yields CASSESWRASTDTQYF.

The J gene is TRBJ2-3, the V gene TRBV7-2; 7 nucleotides match TRBD2. Trimming at V came to 10 bases and at J to 6 bases, leaving 13 bases not matched to a gene. The germline gives CDR1 SGHTA, CDR2 FQGNSA. The CDR3 sequence is 14 residues long. The CDR3 spells CATTTEGGPDTQYF. The CDR3 DNA reads as TGTGCCACCACTACTGAGGGAGGGCCGGATACGCAGTATTTT.

This clone came up a few times. The chain links TRBV5-4 to TRBJ2-1, with TRBD2 matching over 15 bases. Germline V gene lookup returns CDR1 SGHNT and CDR2 YYREEE (reference sequence). The CDR3 is made up of 15 amino acids. V dropped 4 bases and J dropped 12; count of bases not matched to a gene: 8. Here the CDR3 reads CASSREGLAGGGQFF. CDR3 coding DNA: TGTGCCAGCAGCCGAGAGGGACTAGCGGGGGGCGGGCAGTTCTTC.

In this sample, this clone turned up a few times. The chain employs TRBV5-4 and TRBJ2-3; D possibly corresponds to TRBD2 (5 bases). Trimming pared 0 bases from V and 5 bases from J, leaving 19 bases between. Germline CDR1 is SGHNT and CDR2 is YYREEE (reference sequence). The CDR3 sequence is 17 residues long. The CDR3 sequence: CASSLAAAGPQGDTQYF. For the CDR3, the DNA is TGTGCCAGCAGCTTGGCCGCGGCGGGCCCACAAGGAGATACGCAGTATTTT.

The genes are TRBV4-2 and TRBJ2-7, with 14 bases that match TRBD2. CDR1 and CDR2 (germline): LGHNA, YNFKEQ. CDR3 length equals 18 residues. Trimming took 1 base from V and 3 from J; bases not matched to a gene: 8. CDR3 coding DNA: TGTGCCAGCAGCCAAGGAGACCGGACTAGCGGGAGGAACTACGAGCAGTACTTC. As protein: CASSQGDRTSGRNYEQYF.

This clone was observed once. The chain uses TRBV5-1 and TRBJ2-6, with D perhaps matching TRBD2 (6 bases). V was shortened by 2 bases and J by 4 bases, with 25 bases between the two germline ends. In germline, CDR1 is SGHRS, CDR2 YFSETQ. The CDR3 loop spans 20 amino acids. CDR3 sequence: CASSFYRTSSPDRGANVLTF. CDR3 nucleotides: TGCGCCAGCAGCTTCTACAGAACTAGCAGCCCCGATCGAGGGGCCAACGTCCTGACTTTC.

This clone was seen more than once but under ten times. The gene calls are TRBV4-2 and TRBJ2-1; TRBD1 matches at 7 bases. CDR3 length: 14 amino acids. V was clipped by 3 bases and J by 5 bases; unmatched bases: 4. Germline CDR1 and CDR2: LGHNA and YNFKEQ. The CDR3 region is CASSQRGQNNEQFF. CDR3 DNA: TGTGCCAGCAGCCAGAGGGGACAGAACAATGAGCAGTTCTTC.

The chain has TRBV6-5 and TRBJ2-7, with a weak D call TRBD2 (6 bases). The ends were cut back, 5 bases at V and 3 bases at J, with 11 bases in the middle. Germline CDR1 is MNHEY and CDR2 is SVGAGI. The CDR3 is made up of 13 amino acids. The CDR3 nucleotides read TGTGCCAGCAGTCGCGGAGGGAACTACGAGCAGTACTTC. Protein sequence: CASSRGGNYEQYF.

This clone was recorded a few times. The chain employs TRBV18 and TRBJ2-7, with D perhaps matching TRBD1 (6 bases). The CDR3 length is 17 residues. Germline loops: CDR1 KGHSH, CDR2 LQKENI. Deletions cut 4 bases from V and 5 bases from J, with 24 bases between. CDR3 sequence reads: CASSLKRVSGDFHEQYF. The DNA for the CDR3 is TGTGCCAGCTCACTAAAAAGAGTATCAGGGGATTTCCACGAGCAGTACTTC.